This T cell receptor (beta chain) was retrieved from a study of vaccination and CD4 T cells after COVID-19. Study summary: It was a median around 100 days after diagnosis, with a range of 35 to 161, that post-COVID samples were drawn. At days 161 to 241 and at day 14 post-vaccination, a few convalescent patients were sampled. The study collected post-vaccine samples a median roughly 71 days after dose two, with a range of 14 to 241. Findings and caveats of the study: SARS-CoV-2-reactive clonotype medians increased from roughly 19 to 38, not significantly.

The CDR3 spans 16 residues. The germline V gene has CDR1 KGHSH and CDR2 LQKENI. TCRdb analysed the PCR reads with MiXCR anew, one entry per CDR3 protein. The table lists tens of thousands of distinct CDR3 sequences, 49% of them singletons, with 5% to 7.5% in the top ten. The table lists this clonotype with a count of one. Its antigen is undetermined. The junction shows a germline mismatch at one end, possibly a read error. Time point specified: late sampling 161 to 241 days after vaccination in a few convalescent patients. This clonotype originated in a human donor who had recovered from COVID-19. Sequences were derived from CD4+ T cells from blood, sampled about 7 months after SARS-CoV-2 vaccination. This chain connects TRBV18 to TRBJ2-3, with TRBD2 matching 9 bases. Here the CDR3 reads CASSPPSSGVTDTQYF. In DNA form, the CDR3 reads TGCGCCAGCTCACCACCGTCTAGCGGGGTCACAGATACGCAGTATTTT.